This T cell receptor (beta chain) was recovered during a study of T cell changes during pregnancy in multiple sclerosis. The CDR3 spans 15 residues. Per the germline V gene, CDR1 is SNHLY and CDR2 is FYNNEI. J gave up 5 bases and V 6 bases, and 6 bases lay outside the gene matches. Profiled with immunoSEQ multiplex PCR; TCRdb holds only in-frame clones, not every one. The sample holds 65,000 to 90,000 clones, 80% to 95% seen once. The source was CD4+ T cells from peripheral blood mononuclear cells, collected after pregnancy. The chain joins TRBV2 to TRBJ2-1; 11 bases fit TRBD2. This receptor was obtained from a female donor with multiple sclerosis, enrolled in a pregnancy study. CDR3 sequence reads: CASRLTSGSNNEQFF. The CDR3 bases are TGTGCCAGCAGGCTTACTAGCGGGAGTAACAATGAGCAGTTCTTC.